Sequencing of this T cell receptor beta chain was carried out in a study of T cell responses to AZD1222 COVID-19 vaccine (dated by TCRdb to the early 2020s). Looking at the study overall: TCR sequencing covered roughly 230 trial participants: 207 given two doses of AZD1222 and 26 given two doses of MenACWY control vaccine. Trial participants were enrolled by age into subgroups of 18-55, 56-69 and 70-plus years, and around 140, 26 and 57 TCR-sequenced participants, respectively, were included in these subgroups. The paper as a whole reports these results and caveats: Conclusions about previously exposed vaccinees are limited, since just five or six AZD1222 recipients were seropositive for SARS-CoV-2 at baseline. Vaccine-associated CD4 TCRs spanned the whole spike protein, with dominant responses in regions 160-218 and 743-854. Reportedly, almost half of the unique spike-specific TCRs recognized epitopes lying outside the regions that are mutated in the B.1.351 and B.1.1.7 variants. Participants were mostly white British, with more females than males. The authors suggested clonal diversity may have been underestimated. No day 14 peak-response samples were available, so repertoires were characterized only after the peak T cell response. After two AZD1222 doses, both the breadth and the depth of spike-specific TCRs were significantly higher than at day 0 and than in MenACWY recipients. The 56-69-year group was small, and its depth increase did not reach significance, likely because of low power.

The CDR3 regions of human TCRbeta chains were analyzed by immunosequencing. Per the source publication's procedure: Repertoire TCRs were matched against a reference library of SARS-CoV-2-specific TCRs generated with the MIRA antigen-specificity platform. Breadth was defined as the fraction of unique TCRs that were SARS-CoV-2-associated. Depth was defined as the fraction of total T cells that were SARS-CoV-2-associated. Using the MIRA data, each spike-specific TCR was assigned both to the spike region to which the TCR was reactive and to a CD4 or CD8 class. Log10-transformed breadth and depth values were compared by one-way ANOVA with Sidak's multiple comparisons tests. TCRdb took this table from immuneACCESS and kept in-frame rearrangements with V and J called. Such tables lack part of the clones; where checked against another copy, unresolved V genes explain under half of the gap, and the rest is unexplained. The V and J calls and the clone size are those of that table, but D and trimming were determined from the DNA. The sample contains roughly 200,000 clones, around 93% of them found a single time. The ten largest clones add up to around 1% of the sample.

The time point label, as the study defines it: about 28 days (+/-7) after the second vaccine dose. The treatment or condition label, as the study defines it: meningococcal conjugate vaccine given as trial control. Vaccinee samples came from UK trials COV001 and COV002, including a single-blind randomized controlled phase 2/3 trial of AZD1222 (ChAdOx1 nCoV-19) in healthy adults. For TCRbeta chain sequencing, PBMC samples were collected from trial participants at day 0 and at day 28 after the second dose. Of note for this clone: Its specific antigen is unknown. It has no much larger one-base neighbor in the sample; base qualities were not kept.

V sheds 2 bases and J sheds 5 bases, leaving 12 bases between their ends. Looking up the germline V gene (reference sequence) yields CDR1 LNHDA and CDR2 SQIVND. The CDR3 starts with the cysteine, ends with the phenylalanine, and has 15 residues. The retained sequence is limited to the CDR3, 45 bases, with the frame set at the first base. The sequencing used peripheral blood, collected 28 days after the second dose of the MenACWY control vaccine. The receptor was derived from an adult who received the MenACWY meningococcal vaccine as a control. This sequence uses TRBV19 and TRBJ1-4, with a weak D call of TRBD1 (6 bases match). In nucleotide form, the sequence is TGTGCCAGTAGTATATCGTGGCAGGGGAATGAAAAACTGTTTTTT. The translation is CASSISWQGNEKLFF.